The present TCR beta chain was sequenced within a study of OX40 agonist ivuxolimab in advanced cancers. The wider study: Prior anti-PD-1, anti-PD-L1 or anti-CTLA-4 therapy was allowed; more than 30% had some. General study points: Several nonresponders also turned out to have low normalized T-cell clonal expansion. CD8+ T cells showed, on average, more clonal expansion than CD4+ cells.

The sample holds a few counts of this clone. Its antigen is not identified. Researchers took blood at baseline, on cycle 4 day 1, and on cycle 7 day 1. Profiled with immunoSEQ multiplex PCR; TCRdb holds only in-frame clones, not every one. Found here are 39,000 or so clones, 80% to 90% of them singletons; the top ten hold 0.45% to 0.6%. Specimen: CD4+ or CD8+ T cells sorted from blood, collected in a trial of the OX40 agonist ivuxolimab. This TCR came from an adult with an advanced solid tumor such as melanoma, head and neck, liver or kidney cancer.

The CDR3 here is CASRDRASNTEAFF. The CDR3 coding sequence is TGCGCCAGCAGAGACAGGGCATCGAACACTGAAGCTTTCTTT. This chain connects TRBV10-2 to TRBJ1-1, with 7 bases matching TRBD1. CDR3 length: 14 residues. Germline CDR1 reads WSHSY; CDR2 reads SAAADI. The trim removed 6 bases at V and 1 base at J, leaving 5 bases unmatched.